The 12 T cell receptor beta chains below all came from one sample that was sequenced in a study of blood T cell repertoires in COVID-19 (dated by TCRdb to about 2020). Library generation was performed with the immunoSEQ multiplex PCR assay. TCRdb carries this immuneACCESS record with in-frame sequences only. Its versions omit some clonotypes, under half of them owing to an unresolved V gene in the studies checked, with the rest unexplained. Recorded for this sample are approximately 300,000 clones; around 89% of them occurred a single time. The ten biggest clones cover 1% of the sample. What was sequenced was peripheral blood. The receptors were sampled from a woman aged 40 to 50 with COVID-19, enrolled during active disease.

The chain joins TRBV5-5 to TRBJ1-5; 8 positions agree with TRBD1. The length of the CDR3 is 16 residues. Germline values: CDR1 SGHKS, CDR2 YYEKEE (reference sequence). Losses at the gene ends were 1 base for V and 3 bases for J; bases not matched to a gene: 6. Written as DNA, the CDR3 is TGTGCCAGCAGCTTGTGGACAGGGCGGGACAATCAGCCCCAGCATTTT. It encodes CASSLWTGRDNQPQHF.

The CDR3 region is CASSEEGRADGYTF. CDR3 DNA sequence: TGTGCCAGTAGTGAGGAGGGCAGGGCAGATGGCTACACCTTC. The chain has TRBV19 and TRBJ1-2; D is possibly TRBD1 (5 bases). In germline, CDR1 is LNHDA, CDR2 SQIVND (reference sequence). The germline V and J ends were trimmed by 5 bases and 6 bases, with 16 bases remaining between them. This CDR3 contains 14 residues.

The chain uses TRBV27 and TRBJ1-1; the match to TRBD1 covers 7 bases. Germline CDR1 reads MNHEY; CDR2 reads SMNVEV (reference sequence). The CDR3 length is 15 residues. V shed 6 bases and J 1 base; nucleotides not matched to a gene: 8. CDR3 coding DNA: TGTGCCAGCAGCCGCCCGGACAGGTGGAACACTGAAGCTTTCTTT. This encodes CASSRPDRWNTEAFF.

The gene calls are TRBV18 and TRBJ1-1, with a possible D match to TRBD1 (5 bases). Germline V gives CDR1 KGHSH, CDR2 LQKENI. This CDR3 comprises 15 residues. V was pared by 3 bases and J by 0 bases, with 11 bases between. CDR3 in amino acids: CASSPLTDLNTEAFF. The CDR3 coding sequence is TGTGCCAGCTCACCCCTGACAGATTTGAACACTGAAGCTTTCTTT.

V usage is TRBV6-2 or TRBV6-3 and J usage is TRBJ1-2; tentatively, D is TRBD1 (5 bases). The CDR3 runs 15 residues. The V end lost 6 bases, the J end lost 0 bases, and 14 bases lay between the germline ends. The germline gives CDR1 MNHEY, CDR2 SVGEGT. The CDR3 sequence: CASSPDGGANYGYTF. The CDR3 bases are TGTGCCAGCAGCCCCGACGGAGGGGCTAACTATGGCTACACCTTC.

The chain couples TRBV14 to TRBJ2-5, with a tentative D call TRBD2 (6 bases). The germline V gene encodes CDR1 SGHDN and CDR2 FVKESK. This CDR3 spans 16 amino acids. Trimming cost V 1 base and J 4 bases, with 16 bases left between them. The DNA for the CDR3 is TGTGCCAGCAGCCAAGTTTGGGGACTGATAGGAGAGACCCAGTACTTC. This sequence encodes CASSQVWGLIGETQYF.

V gene TRBV9 combines with J gene TRBJ2-5; D is perhaps TRBD1 (5 bases). Germline V gene data show CDR1 as SGDLS and CDR2 as YYNGEE. Trimming left V 0 bases short and J 5 bases short, with 11 bases between. The CDR3 has 14 residues. The CDR3 bases are TGTGCCAGCAGCGTAGAAACAGGTCGGGAGACCCAGTACTTC. Protein sequence: CASSVETGRETQYF. Together with reference TRBV9 and TRBJ2-5, the CDR3 gives the full variable domain: DSGVTQTPKHLITATGQRVTLRCSPRSGDLSVYWYQQSLDQGLQFLIQYYNGEERAKGNILERFSAQQFPDLHSELNLSSLELGDSALYFCASSVETGRETQYFGPGTRLLVL.

The chain carries TRBV5-1 and TRBJ2-7; no firm D call. In germline, CDR1 is SGHRS, CDR2 YFSETQ. Trimming took 4 bases from V and 2 from J, leaving 13 bases between them. This CDR3 spans 14 amino acids. CDR3 DNA sequence: TGCGCCAGCAGCCCGGGTCACCGACCCTACGAGCAGTACTTC. Residues: CASSPGHRPYEQYF.

The V call is TRBV21-1, the J call TRBJ2-7; whether TRBD1, the table's D call, matches the DNA was not checked. TRBV21-1 is annotated as a pseudogene. The CDR3 consists of 15 residues. The CDR3 coding sequence is TGTGCCAGCAGCACCCGGGACAGACGCGTCTACGAGCAGTACTTC. It codes for CASSTRDRRVYEQYF.

The chain recombines TRBV7-2 with TRBJ1-6; 7 bases agree with TRBD1. With V trimmed by 1 base and J by 6 bases, 3 bases remained unmatched. The CDR3 covers 15 residues. Per germline, CDR1 SGHTA and CDR2 FQGNSA. CDR3 DNA sequence: TGTGCCAGCAGCTTAGAGCAGGGGGGTAATTCACCCCTCCACTTT. It specifies CASSLEQGGNSPLHF.

V gene TRBV28 combines with J gene TRBJ1-6, with a possible D match to TRBD1 (6 bases). Germline-derived CDR1 and CDR2 are MDHEN and SYDVKM. The V and J ends lost 5 bases and 13 bases respectively, with 15 bases between them. There are 13 residues in the CDR3. The CDR3 nucleotides are TGTGCCAGCAGTGCGGACAGTCTAGTGCCCCTCCACTTT. Residues: CASSADSLVPLHF.

This rearrangement joins TRBV5-4 to TRBJ1-4; no clear D. This CDR3 has 15 amino acids. Trimming removed 0 bases from V and 0 bases from J, with 6 bases in between. From germline, CDR1 is SGHNT and CDR2 YYREEE (reference sequence). The CDR3 sequence: CASSLGGPTNEKLFF. For the CDR3, the DNA is TGTGCCAGCAGCTTGGGCGGCCCAACTAATGAAAAACTGTTTTTT.